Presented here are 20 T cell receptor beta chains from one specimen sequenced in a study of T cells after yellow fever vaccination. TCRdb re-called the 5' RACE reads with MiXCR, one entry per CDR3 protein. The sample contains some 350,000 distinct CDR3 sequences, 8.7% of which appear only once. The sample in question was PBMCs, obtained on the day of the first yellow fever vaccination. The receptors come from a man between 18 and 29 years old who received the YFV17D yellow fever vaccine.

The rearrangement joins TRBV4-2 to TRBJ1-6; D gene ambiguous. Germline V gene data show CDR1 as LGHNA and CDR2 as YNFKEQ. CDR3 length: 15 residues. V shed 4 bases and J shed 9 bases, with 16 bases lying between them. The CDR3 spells CASSPSTGPTSPLHF. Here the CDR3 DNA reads TGTGCCAGCAGCCCTTCAACCGGGCCTACTTCACCCCTCCACTTT.

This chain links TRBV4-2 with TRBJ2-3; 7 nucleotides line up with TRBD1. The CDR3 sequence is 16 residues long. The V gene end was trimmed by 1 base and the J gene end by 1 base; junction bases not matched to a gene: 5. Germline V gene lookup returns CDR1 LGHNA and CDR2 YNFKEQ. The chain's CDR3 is CASSQVAGTGTDTQYF. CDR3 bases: TGTGCCAGCAGCCAAGTTGCCGGGACAGGCACAGATACGCAGTATTTT.

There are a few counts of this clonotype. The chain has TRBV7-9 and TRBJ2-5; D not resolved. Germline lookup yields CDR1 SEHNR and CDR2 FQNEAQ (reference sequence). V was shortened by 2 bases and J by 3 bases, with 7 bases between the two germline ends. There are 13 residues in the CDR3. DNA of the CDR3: TGTGCCAGCAGCTTATCCGAAGAAGAGACCCAGTACTTC. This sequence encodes CASSLSEEETQYF.

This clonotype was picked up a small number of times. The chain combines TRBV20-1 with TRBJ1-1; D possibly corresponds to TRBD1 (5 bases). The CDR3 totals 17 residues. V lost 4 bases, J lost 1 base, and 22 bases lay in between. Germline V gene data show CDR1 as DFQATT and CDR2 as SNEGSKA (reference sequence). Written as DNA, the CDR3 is TGCAGTGCTAAGGGTTGGCGGCAGGGAAGCGGGAACACTGAAGCTTTCTTT. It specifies CSAKGWRQGSGNTEAFF.

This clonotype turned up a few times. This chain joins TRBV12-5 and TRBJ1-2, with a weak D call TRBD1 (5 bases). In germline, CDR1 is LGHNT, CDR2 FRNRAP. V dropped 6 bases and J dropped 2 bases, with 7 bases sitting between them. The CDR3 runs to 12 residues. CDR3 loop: CASGRQNYGYTF. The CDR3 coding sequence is TGTGCTAGTGGCCGACAGAACTATGGCTACACCTTC.

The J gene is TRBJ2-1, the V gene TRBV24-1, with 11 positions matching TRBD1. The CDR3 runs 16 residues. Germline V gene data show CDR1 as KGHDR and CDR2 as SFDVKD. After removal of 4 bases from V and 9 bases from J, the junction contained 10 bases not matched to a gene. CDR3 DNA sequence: TGTGCCACCAGTGACCTGAGGACAGGGGGCAAGGGTGAGCAGTTCTTC. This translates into CATSDLRTGGKGEQFF.

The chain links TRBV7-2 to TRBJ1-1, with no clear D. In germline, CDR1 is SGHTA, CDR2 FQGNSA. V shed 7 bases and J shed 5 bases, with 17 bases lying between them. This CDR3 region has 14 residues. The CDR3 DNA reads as TGTGCCAGCACTCTTTTGGCCGGTTCGACTGAAGCTTTCTTT. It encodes CASTLLAGSTEAFF.

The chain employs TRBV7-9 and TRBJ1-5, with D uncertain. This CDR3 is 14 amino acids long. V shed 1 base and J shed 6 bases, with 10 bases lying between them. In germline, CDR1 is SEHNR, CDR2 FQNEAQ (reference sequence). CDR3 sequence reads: CASSLDGMGQPQHF. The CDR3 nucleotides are TGTGCCAGCAGCTTAGATGGGATGGGTCAGCCCCAGCATTTT.

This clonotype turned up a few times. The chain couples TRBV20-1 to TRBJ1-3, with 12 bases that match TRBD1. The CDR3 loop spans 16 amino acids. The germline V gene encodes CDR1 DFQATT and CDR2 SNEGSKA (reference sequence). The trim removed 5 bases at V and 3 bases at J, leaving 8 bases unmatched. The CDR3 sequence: CSALGQGATGGNTIYF. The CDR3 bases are TGCAGTGCTTTGGGACAGGGGGCGACGGGTGGAAACACCATATATTTT.

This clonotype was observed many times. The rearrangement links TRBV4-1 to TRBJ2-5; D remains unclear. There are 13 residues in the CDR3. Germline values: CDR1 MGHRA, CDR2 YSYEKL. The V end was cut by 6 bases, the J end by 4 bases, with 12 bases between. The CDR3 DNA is TGCGCCAGCAGTTTAGCTCAAGGAGAGACCCAGTACTTC. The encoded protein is CASSLAQGETQYF.

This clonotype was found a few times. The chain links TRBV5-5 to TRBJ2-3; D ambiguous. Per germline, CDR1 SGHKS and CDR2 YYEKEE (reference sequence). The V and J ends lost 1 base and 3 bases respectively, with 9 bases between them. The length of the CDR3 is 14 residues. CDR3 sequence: CASSLHRRTDTQYF. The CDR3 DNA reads TGTGCCAGCAGCTTGCACCGGCGGACAGATACGCAGTATTTT.

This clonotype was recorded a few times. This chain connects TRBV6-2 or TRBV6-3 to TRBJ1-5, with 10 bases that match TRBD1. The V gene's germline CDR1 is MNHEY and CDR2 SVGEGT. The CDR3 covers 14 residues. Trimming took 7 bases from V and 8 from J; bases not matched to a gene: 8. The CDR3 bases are TGTGCCAGCACTGCGACAGGGGGCAGGGAGCCCCAGCATTTT. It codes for CASTATGGREPQHF.

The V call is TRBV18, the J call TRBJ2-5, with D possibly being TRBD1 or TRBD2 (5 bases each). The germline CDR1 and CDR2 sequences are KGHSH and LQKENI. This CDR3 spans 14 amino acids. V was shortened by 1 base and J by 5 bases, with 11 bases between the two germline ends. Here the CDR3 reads CASSPRRGPETQYF. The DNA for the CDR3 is TGTGCCAGCTCACCACGACGGGGCCCCGAGACCCAGTACTTC. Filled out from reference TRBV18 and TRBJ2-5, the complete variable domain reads NAGVMQNPRHLVRRRGQEARLRCSPMKGHSHVYWYRQLPEEGLKFMVYLQKENIIDESGMPKERFSAEFPKEGPSILRIQQVVRGDSAAYFCASSPRRGPETQYFGPGTRLLVL.

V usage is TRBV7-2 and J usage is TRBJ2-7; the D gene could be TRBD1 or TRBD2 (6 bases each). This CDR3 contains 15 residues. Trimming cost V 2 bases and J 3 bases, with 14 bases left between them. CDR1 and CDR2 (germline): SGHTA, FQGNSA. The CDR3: CASSLIGGGFYEQYF. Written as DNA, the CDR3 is TGTGCCAGCAGCTTAATAGGGGGAGGCTTCTACGAGCAGTACTTC.

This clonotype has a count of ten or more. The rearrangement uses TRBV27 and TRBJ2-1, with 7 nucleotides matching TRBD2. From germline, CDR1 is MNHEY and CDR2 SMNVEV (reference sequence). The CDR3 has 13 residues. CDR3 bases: TGTCCCCGGGAAGGGAGGGTTCACAATGAGCAGTTCTTC. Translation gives CPREGRVHNEQFF.

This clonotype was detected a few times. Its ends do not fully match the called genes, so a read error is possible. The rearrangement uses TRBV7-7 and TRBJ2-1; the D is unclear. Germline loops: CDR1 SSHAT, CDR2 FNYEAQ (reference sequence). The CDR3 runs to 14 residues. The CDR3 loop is CASSLGHGIHEQFF. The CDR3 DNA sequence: TGTGCTAGCAGCCTAGGTCATGGTATCCATGAGCAGTTCTTC.

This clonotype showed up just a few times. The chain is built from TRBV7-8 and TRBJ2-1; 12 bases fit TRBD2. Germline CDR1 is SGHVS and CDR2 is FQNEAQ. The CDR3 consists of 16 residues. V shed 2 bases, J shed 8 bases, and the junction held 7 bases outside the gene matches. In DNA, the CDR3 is TGTGCCAGCAGCTTATCTAGCGGGGGGGCCTGGGATGAGCAGTTCTTC. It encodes CASSLSSGGAWDEQFF. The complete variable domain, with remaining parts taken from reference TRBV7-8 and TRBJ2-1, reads GAGVSQSPRYKVAKRGQDVALRCDPISGHVSLFWYQQALGQGPEFLTYFQNEAQLDKSGLPSDRFFAERPEGSVSTLKIQRTQQEDSAVYLCASSLSSGGAWDEQFFGPGTRLTVL.

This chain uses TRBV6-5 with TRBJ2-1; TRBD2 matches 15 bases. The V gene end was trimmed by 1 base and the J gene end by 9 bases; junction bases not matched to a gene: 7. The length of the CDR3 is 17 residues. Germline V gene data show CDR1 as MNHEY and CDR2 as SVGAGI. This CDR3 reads CASSYWTSGGANGEQFF. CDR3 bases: TGTGCCAGCAGTTACTGGACTAGCGGGGGGGCCAACGGTGAGCAGTTCTTC.

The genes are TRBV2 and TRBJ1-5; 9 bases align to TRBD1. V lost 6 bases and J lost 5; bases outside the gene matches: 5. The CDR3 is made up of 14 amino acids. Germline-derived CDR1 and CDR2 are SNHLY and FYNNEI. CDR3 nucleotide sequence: TGTGCCAGCAGGGATGACAGGGGGGATCAGCCCCAGCATTTT. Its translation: CASRDDRGDQPQHF.

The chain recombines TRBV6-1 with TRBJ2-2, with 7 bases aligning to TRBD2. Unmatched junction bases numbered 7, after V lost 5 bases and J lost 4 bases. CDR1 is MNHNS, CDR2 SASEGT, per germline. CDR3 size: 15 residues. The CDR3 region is CASSPWEGGTGELFF. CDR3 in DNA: TGTGCCAGCAGTCCCTGGGAGGGCGGCACCGGGGAGCTGTTTTTT.